This T cell receptor (beta chain) was identified during a study of blood T cells in healthy people across ages. This clonotype was observed a handful of times. The second PCR ran about 6 to 11 cycles with a sample-barcoded 5' primer and J-beta primers. One entry per CDR3 protein results from TCRdb running MiXCR on the 5' RACE reads. The sample holds some 1.4 million distinct CDR3 sequences, roughly 40% seen once. V lost 1 base, J lost 6 bases, and 13 bases lay in between. This CDR3 has 14 amino acids. Germline V gene lookup returns CDR1 DFQATT and CDR2 SNEGSKA (reference sequence). This rearrangement joins TRBV20-1 to TRBJ2-1, with a possible D match to TRBD2 (5 bases). Sequenced: blood. The TCR comes from a woman aged 18-29 years in good health. In DNA, the CDR3 is TGCAGTGCTAGAGGCCCCCAAGCGGCCAATGAGCAGTTCTTC. Amino acid sequence: CSARGPQAANEQFF.